This T cell receptor (beta chain) was sequenced for a study of T cells after yellow fever vaccination. Broader study findings: The study re-detected most primary-vaccination clones after the booster (96% CD4, approximately 87% CD8).

TCRdb ran MiXCR on the 5' RACE reads and lists one entry per CDR3 protein. This table has around 70,000 distinct CDR3 sequences, about 6.6% appearing once. About this clonotype itself: Its antigen remains unidentified.

The CDR3 runs 18 residues. Germline CDR1 and CDR2: MGHRA and YSYEKL. V dropped 1 base and J dropped 4; count of bases not matched to a gene: 11. Sequencing used CD8+ T cells sorted from PBMCs, obtained 5 to 6 days after the first yellow fever vaccination. The sequence came from a man aged 18 to 35 who received the YFV17D yellow fever vaccine. The chain uses TRBV4-1 and TRBJ2-5, with 11 bases lining up with TRBD2. CDR3 sequence: CASSQAALAGGGRETQYF. The CDR3 nucleotides read TGCGCCAGCAGCCAAGCGGCGCTAGCGGGGGGCGGGCGAGAGACCCAGTACTTC.